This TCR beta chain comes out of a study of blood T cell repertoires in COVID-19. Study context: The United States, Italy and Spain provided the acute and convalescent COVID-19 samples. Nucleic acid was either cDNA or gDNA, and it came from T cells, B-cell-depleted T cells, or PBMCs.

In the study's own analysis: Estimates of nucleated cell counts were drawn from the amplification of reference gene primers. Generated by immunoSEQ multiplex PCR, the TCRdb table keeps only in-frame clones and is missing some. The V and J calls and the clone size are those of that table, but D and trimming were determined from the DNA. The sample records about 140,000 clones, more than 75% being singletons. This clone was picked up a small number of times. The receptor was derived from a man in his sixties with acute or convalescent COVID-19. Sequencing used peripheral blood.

CDR3 residues: CAIRWTSLGPDTQYF. CDR3 in DNA: TGTGCCATCAGATGGACTTCCCTCGGCCCAGATACGCAGTATTTT. The V and J genes are TRBV10-3 and TRBJ2-3; perhaps TRBD2 as D (5 bases). V lost 6 bases to trimming and J lost 4 bases, with 17 bases between them. The CDR3 is 15 amino acids. The germline V gene has CDR1 ENHRY and CDR2 SYGVKD.